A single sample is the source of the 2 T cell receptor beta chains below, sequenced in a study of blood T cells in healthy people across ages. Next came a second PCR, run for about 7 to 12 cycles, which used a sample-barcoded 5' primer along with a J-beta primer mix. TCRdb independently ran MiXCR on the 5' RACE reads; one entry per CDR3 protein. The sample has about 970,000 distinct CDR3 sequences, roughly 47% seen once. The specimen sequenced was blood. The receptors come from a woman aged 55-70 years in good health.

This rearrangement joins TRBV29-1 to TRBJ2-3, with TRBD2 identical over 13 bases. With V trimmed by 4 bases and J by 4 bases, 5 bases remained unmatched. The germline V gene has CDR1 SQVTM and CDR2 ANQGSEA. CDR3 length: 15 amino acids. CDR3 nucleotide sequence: TGCAGCGTTGGGACTAGCGGGAGTCTGGCAGATACGCAGTATTTT. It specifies CSVGTSGSLADTQYF.

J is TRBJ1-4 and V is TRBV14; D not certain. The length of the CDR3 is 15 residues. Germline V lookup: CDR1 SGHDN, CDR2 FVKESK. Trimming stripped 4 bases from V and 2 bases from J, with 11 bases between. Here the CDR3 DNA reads TGTGCCAGCAGCCGACTGAGAACGACTAATGAAAAACTGTTTTTT. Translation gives CASSRLRTTNEKLFF.